This entry is about one T cell receptor (beta chain). The CDR3 length is 13 residues. V shed 5 bases and J shed 4 bases, with 11 bases lying between them. This sample is part of a study of control samples from healthy donors and cancer patients. The assay was immunoSEQ multiplex PCR, and TCRdb's table has in-frame clones only and misses some. The sample has about 75,000 clones, roughly 80% seen once. This rearrangement joins TRBV12-3 or TRBV12-4 to TRBJ1-1; D perhaps matches TRBD1 (5 bases). The receptor was isolated from a man between 45 and 60 years old in good health. The sequenced sample was blood. In nucleotides, the CDR3 is TGTGCCAGCAGTAACCGGGGGGTCACTGAAGCTTTCTTT. Protein: CASSNRGVTEAFF.